The source of this TCR beta chain is a study of cytomegalovirus exposure and HLA in healthy donors. A few counts support this clone. Its antigen is unidentified. Study-wide results and caveats: Previously analyzed data showed that most TCR beta V segments were productive at a frequency of about 90% or about 30%. The authors confirmed in vitro that three CMV-associated chains were specific for CMV antigens. DRB1 had the most TCR associations and HLA-C the fewest, a later analysis found, with rates varying by HLA locus.

Germline CDR1 is MNHNS and CDR2 is SASEGT. The CDR3 is 12 amino acids. V lost 2 bases and J 10 bases, leaving 11 bases between the germline ends. The primer mix had 60 Vbeta and 13 Jbeta primers. The repertoire was sequenced with immunoSEQ multiplex PCR; TCRdb's copy has only in-frame clones and lacks some. The sample contains about 110,000 clones, 69% of which appear only once. The chain recombines TRBV6-1 with TRBJ1-1; D might be TRBD1 (6 bases). The sequence came from a woman in her sixties or seventies in good health and CMV-seropositive. The sequenced sample consisted of PBMCs. CDR3 DNA: TGTGCCAGCAGTGAATCCGGGGGGCGAGCTTTCTTT. Amino acids: CASSESGGRAFF.